A selection of T cell receptor beta chains follows, all from one sample in a study of T cells of healthy individuals. TCRdb used MiXCR to reprocess the 5' RACE reads, holding one entry per CDR3 protein. The profile shows 63,000 or so distinct CDR3 sequences, about 17% of them singletons. Source of these receptors: a human donor in good health. CDR3s include the opening cysteine and the closing phenylalanine or tryptophan.

CDR3aa	v_gene	j_gene
CASSFLGSGFHEQYF	TRBV28	TRBJ2-7
CASSPGQGAIAEAFF	TRBV18	TRBJ1-1
CAWSGTYSPLHF	TRBV30	TRBJ1-6
CASSLAWGKETQYF	TRBV7-2	TRBJ2-5
CASSKGPLNTEAFF	TRBV28	TRBJ1-1
CASSHGRGRGEQYF	TRBV14	TRBJ2-7
CSVEESKVRSF	TRBV29-1	TRBJ2-7
CASSQGGLAGSKRSEQFF	TRBV3-1	TRBJ2-1
CASSLAGQDNEQFF	TRBV12-3/TRBV12-4	TRBJ2-1
CASSQAGAEAFF	TRBV3-1	TRBJ1-1
CASMEGGKNEQFF	TRBV6-5	TRBJ2-1
CASSPPSGTGPNGYTF	TRBV6-5	TRBJ1-2
CASSQADSNSGNTIYF	TRBV4-1	TRBJ1-3
CSAQQGANEKLFF	TRBV20-1	TRBJ1-4
CASSLNPAQDTSTDTQYF	TRBV7-3	TRBJ2-3
CASSPSYRSYEQYF	TRBV12-3/TRBV12-4	TRBJ2-7
CASSPNSVNQPQHF	TRBV27	TRBJ1-5
CASSQPSLAGGGYTQYF	TRBV4-2	TRBJ2-3
CASSARTGDNSPLHF	TRBV7-8	TRBJ1-6
CASSYLLAGLSSYNEQFF	TRBV6-5	TRBJ2-1
CASSEGSSYEQYF	TRBV5-1	TRBJ2-7
CASSPPLRASSYNEQFF	TRBV7-8	TRBJ2-1
CASSELREGQRTSYEQYF	TRBV25-1	TRBJ2-7
CASSAKGDTQYF	TRBV9	TRBJ2-3
CASSLRTAGGGEQYF	TRBV11-2	TRBJ2-7
CASSPGQGTLYEQYF	TRBV18	TRBJ2-7
CASSPGTDYGYTF	TRBV18	TRBJ1-2
CASSSPLVSRTGGYTF	TRBV28	TRBJ1-2
CASNYPGQGDTGELFF	TRBV12-3/TRBV12-4	TRBJ2-2
CASSLGRGAYEQYF	TRBV28	TRBJ2-7
CSVEDPEEFTYNEQFF	TRBV29-1	TRBJ2-1
CASSQGRGHSGANVLTF	TRBV4-3	TRBJ2-6
CASSVGTGYGYTF	TRBV9	TRBJ1-2
CASSFQGLSTGELFF	TRBV7-8	TRBJ2-2
CASSGLRDSQETQYF	TRBV6-1	TRBJ2-5
CASSPLTGGSSYEQYF	TRBV18	TRBJ2-7
CASSVGQHSNQPQHF	TRBV5-5	TRBJ1-5
CASSYSDSQSSYNSPLHF	TRBV6-5	TRBJ1-6
CSVAARNGDIQYF	TRBV29-1	TRBJ2-4
CASSKSGGYPYEQYF	TRBV7-2	TRBJ2-7
CAWSLQTTRGYTF	TRBV30	TRBJ1-2
CATSREGSVYEQYF	TRBV15	TRBJ2-7
CASSEEGGGRSQETQYF	TRBV2	TRBJ2-5
CASSQEGDFHANQPQHF	TRBV4-1	TRBJ1-5
CASSLEVTSQEQFF	TRBV11-2	TRBJ2-1
CSASGLAGSEETQYF	TRBV20-1	TRBJ2-5
CASSTPGQGYTGELFF	TRBV28	TRBJ2-2
CASSRGWGLEAFF	TRBV12-3/TRBV12-4	TRBJ1-1
CSAVGLAGGNNEQFF	TRBV20-1	TRBJ2-1
CASSFPGQGVEHF	TRBV27	TRBJ2-7
CASRPRLAGGQGDTQYF	TRBV5-1	TRBJ2-3
CATSRGEPEQYF	TRBV15	TRBJ2-7
CSVGTTTGQNTEAFF	TRBV29-1	TRBJ1-1
CASSPSYGYTF	TRBV12-3/TRBV12-4	TRBJ1-2
CAWSKKGQYNTEAFF	TRBV30	TRBJ1-1
CASSLVRRTGHYNEQFF	TRBV7-2	TRBJ2-1
CASSLQRNTEAFF	TRBV5-1	TRBJ1-1
CASSEMRGRSYEQYF	TRBV6-1	TRBJ2-7
CASSGVEEQETQYF	TRBV2	TRBJ2-5
CASSLEAYEQYF	TRBV7-9	TRBJ2-7